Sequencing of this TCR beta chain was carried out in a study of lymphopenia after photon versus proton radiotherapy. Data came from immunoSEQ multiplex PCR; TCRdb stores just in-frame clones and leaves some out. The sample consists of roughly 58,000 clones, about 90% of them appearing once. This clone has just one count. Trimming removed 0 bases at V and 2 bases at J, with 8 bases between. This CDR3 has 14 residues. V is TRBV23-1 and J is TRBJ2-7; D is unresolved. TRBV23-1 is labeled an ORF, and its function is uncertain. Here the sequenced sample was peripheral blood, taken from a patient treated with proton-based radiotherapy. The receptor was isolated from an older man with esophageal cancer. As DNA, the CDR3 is TGCGCCAGCAGTCAATCCGGGCAACCCTACGAGCAGTACTTC. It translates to CASSQSGQPYEQYF.